The T cell receptor beta chain under discussion was sequenced for a study of human T cells and chemical hapten exposure. Study-wide points: Patch test score rose with PT1 expanded TCR count, significant at thresholds 8, 16 and 32, not 4.

Time point: patch test 1, 2 weeks after DPC sensitization. As to treatment: therapeutic diphenylcyclopropenone sensitization with weekly scalp DPC. The donor pool consisted of alopecia patients aged 18 to 70 years, considered suitable for DPC. Germline V gene sequence: CDR1 SGHAT, CDR2 FQNNGV. V shed 3 bases, J shed 1 base, and the junction held 10 bases outside the gene matches. The CDR3 loop spans 17 amino acids. Each cDNA molecule in the library carried unique molecular identifiers. TCRdb reprocessed the RACE reads with MiXCR, giving one entry per CDR3 protein. This table holds around 300,000 distinct CDR3 sequences, about 7% found once. In this sample, this clonotype turned up a few times. Its antigen is currently unknown.

The rearrangement uses TRBV11-2 and TRBJ1-1, with 8 bases identical to TRBD1. Sequencing was performed on whole blood, taken in connection with sensitization to the hapten diphenylcyclopropenone (DPC). This sequence was found in a young woman with alopecia areata. Some clones in this sample may be carry-over from other donors' samples. The CDR3 is CASSFFPRGRRNTEAFF. Written as DNA, the CDR3 is TGTGCCAGCAGCTTTTTTCCCAGGGGGCGGAGGAACACTGAAGCTTTCTTT.